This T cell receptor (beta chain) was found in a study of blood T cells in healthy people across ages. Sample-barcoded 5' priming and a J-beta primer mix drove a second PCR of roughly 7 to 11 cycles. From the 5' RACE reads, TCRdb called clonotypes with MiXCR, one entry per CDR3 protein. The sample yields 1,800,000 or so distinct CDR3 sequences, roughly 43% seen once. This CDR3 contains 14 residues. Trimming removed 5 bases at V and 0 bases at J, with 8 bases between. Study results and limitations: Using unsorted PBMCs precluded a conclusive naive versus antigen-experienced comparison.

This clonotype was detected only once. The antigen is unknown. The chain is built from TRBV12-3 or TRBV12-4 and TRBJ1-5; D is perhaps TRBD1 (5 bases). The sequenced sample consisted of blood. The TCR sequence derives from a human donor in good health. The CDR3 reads CASSRQTSNQPQHF. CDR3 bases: TGTGCCAGCAGTAGACAGACTAGCAATCAGCCCCAGCATTTT.